The 5 T cell receptor beta chains given below trace back to one sample, sequenced in a study of neoadjuvant anti-PD-1 for oral cavity cancer. The protocol was immunoSEQ multiplex PCR, while the TCRdb copy is restricted to in-frame clones and leaves out a portion. This table has just under 70,000 clones, roughly 81% appearing once. The time point denotes: after neoadjuvant nivolumab, at surgical resection. The input for sequencing was PBMCs, taken after nivolumab (anti-PD-1) treatment. The receptors were sampled from a person aged 35 to 85 with oral cavity squamous cell carcinoma.

The J gene is TRBJ2-7, the V gene TRBV5-1; the D gene is possibly TRBD1 (6 bases). CDR3 size: 16 residues. V lost 0 bases and J lost 0, with 13 bases in between. Germline V gives CDR1 SGHRS, CDR2 YFSETQ. CDR3 loop: CASSLGNTGTSYEQYF. Here the CDR3 DNA reads TGCGCCAGCAGCTTGGGAAATACAGGGACCTCCTACGAGCAGTACTTC.

In this sample, this clone turned up once. The rearrangement joins TRBV2 to TRBJ2-3; tentatively, D is TRBD2 (5 bases). Trimming stripped 4 bases from V and 0 bases from J, with 14 bases between. Germline V gene lookup returns CDR1 SNHLY and CDR2 FYNNEI. CDR3 length: 16 residues. CDR3 residues: CASSAVSGLSTDTQYF. Written as DNA, the CDR3 is TGTGCCAGCAGTGCCGTAAGCGGATTAAGCACAGATACGCAGTATTTT.

The chain carries TRBV2 and TRBJ2-1; 8 bases align to TRBD2. Germline lookup yields CDR1 SNHLY and CDR2 FYNNEI. The V segment lost 4 bases and the J segment 5 bases; nucleotides outside the gene matches: 4. The CDR3 totals 14 residues. The CDR3 bases are TGTGCCAGCAGTGGACTAGCGAGGAACAATGAGCAGTTCTTC. Translated: CASSGLARNNEQFF.

This chain connects TRBV4-2 to TRBJ2-3; 8 bases fit TRBD2. The CDR3 covers 15 residues. J lost 3 bases, V lost 4 bases, and 6 bases had no gene match. The germline V gene encodes CDR1 LGHNA and CDR2 YNFKEQ. The CDR3 DNA follows: TGTGCCAGCAGCCGGTCCGCGGGAGGTACAGATACGCAGTATTTT. Amino acids: CASSRSAGGTDTQYF.

The chain combines TRBV6-5 with TRBJ1-3, with a possible D match to TRBD1 (5 bases). Germline V gives CDR1 MNHEY, CDR2 SVGAGI. This CDR3 region has 15 residues. V lost 4 bases to trimming and J lost 0 bases, with 10 bases between them. The CDR3 spells CASSSPTVSGNTIYF. The CDR3 DNA reads as TGTGCCAGCAGTTCACCGACAGTCTCTGGAAACACCATATATTTT.